This TCR beta chain was found in a study of T cell responses to AZD1222 COVID-19 vaccine. Study results and limitations: Seropositive at baseline were only a handful of AZD1222 recipients. Across the whole spike, CD4 TCRs peaked at regions 160-218 and 743-854.

TCRdb's table, derived via immunoSEQ multiplex PCR, lists solely in-frame clones and lacks some. The sample contains 200,000 or so clones, 85% to 95% of which appear only once. This clone is a singleton in its sample. Its specificity is not known. Germline V gives CDR1 MNHEY, CDR2 SVGAGI. Trimming left V 7 bases short and J 2 bases short, with 17 bases between. The CDR3 extends over 15 amino acids. The clonotype was recovered from an adult in good health. The gene calls are TRBV6-5 and TRBJ1-2; no definite D call. Here the sequenced sample was peripheral blood, taken on day 0 of AZD1222 vaccination. CDR3 sequence reads: CASTPYGRGNYGYTF. CDR3 nucleotides: TGTGCCAGCACCCCTTACGGTCGGGGAAACTATGGCTACACCTTC.